This TCR beta chain was retrieved from a study of OX40 agonist ivuxolimab in advanced cancers. CDR1 and CDR2 (germline): SNHLY, FYNNEI. This CDR3 has 15 amino acids. Trimming took 6 bases from V and 7 from J; bases not matched to a gene: 6. Sequencing used immunoSEQ multiplex PCR; TCRdb keeps in-frame clones, though not all of them. The data hold 55,000 to 65,000 clones, with under 85% observed a single time. Sequenced material: CD4+ or CD8+ T cells sorted from blood, taken in a trial of the OX40 agonist ivuxolimab. This sequence joins TRBV2 and TRBJ2-2; 12 positions agree with TRBD1. This clonotype was sampled from an adult with an advanced solid tumor such as melanoma, head and neck, liver or kidney cancer. CDR3 DNA sequence: TGTGCCAGCAGCGGGACAGGGGGCGGTGGCGGGGAGCTGTTTTTT. It specifies CASSGTGGGGGELFF.